The next 20 T cell receptor beta chains were all read from a single sample in a study of blood T cell repertoires in COVID-19. This table comes from immunoSEQ multiplex PCR, and its TCRdb copy is limited to in-frame clones, with some not included. The sample shows tens of thousands of clones, just over 85% of them seen only once. The specimen sequenced was peripheral blood. These receptors were collected from a woman in her 70s with acute or convalescent COVID-19.

The chain links TRBV2 to TRBJ1-1, with D perhaps matching TRBD1 (5 bases). From germline, CDR1 is SNHLY and CDR2 FYNNEI. Trimming took off 3 bases at V and 2 bases at J, with 10 bases between the two ends. CDR3 length: 14 residues. The CDR3 DNA sequence: TGTGCCAGCAGTGATTACGGGGGAAACACTGAAGCTTTCTTT. This sequence encodes CASSDYGGNTEAFF.

The gene calls are TRBV15 and TRBJ2-7, with D possibly being TRBD2 (6 bases). Germline lookup yields CDR1 LNHNV and CDR2 YYDKDF (reference sequence). The V end was cut by 0 bases, the J end by 2 bases, with 8 bases between. The CDR3 is 14 amino acids. CDR3 loop: CATSREGGAYEQYF. The CDR3 DNA is TGTGCCACCAGCAGAGAGGGCGGGGCCTACGAGCAGTACTTC.

This clone was counted a single time. The chain carries TRBV5-1 and TRBJ1-5, with 7 bases matching TRBD1. The CDR3 contains 13 residues. J was trimmed by 5 bases and V by 2 bases; bases with no gene match: 1. Germline V gene sequence: CDR1 SGHRS, CDR2 YFSETQ. DNA of the CDR3: TGCGCCAGCAGCTTCACAGGGGATCAGCCCCAGCATTTT. This encodes CASSFTGDQPQHF.

The chain recombines TRBV9 with TRBJ1-2; D not certain. Trimming left V 0 bases short and J 4 bases short, with 10 bases between. This CDR3 has 14 residues. Germline V lookup: CDR1 SGDLS, CDR2 YYNGEE. Here the CDR3 reads CASSVDGGSYGYTF. Written as DNA, the CDR3 is TGTGCCAGCAGCGTAGATGGCGGATCCTATGGCTACACCTTC. Together with reference TRBV9 and TRBJ1-2, the CDR3 gives the full variable domain: DSGVTQTPKHLITATGQRVTLRCSPRSGDLSVYWYQQSLDQGLQFLIQYYNGEERAKGNILERFSAQQFPDLHSELNLSSLELGDSALYFCASSVDGGSYGYTFGSGTRLTVV.

The sample holds a few counts of this clone. V gene TRBV29-1 combines with J gene TRBJ2-1, with TRBD2 identical over 12 bases. V shed 7 bases and J 8 bases; nucleotides not matched to a gene: 9. CDR1 SQVTM and CDR2 ANQGSEA come from the germline V gene. The CDR3 runs to 14 residues. The DNA for the CDR3 is TGCAGCGCGAGACTAGCGGGAGAAGTCGATGAGCAGTTCTTC. This gives the protein CSARLAGEVDEQFF.

The chain links TRBV5-1 to TRBJ2-2, with D perhaps matching TRBD2 (5 bases). Between the trimmed V and J ends, which lost 3 bases and 3 bases, there was a span of 9 bases. CDR3 length: 14 amino acids. The germline CDR1 and CDR2 sequences are SGHRS and YFSETQ. The CDR3 reads CASSSLGYTGELFF. The CDR3, as DNA: TGCGCCAGCAGCTCACTAGGGTACACCGGGGAGCTGTTTTTT.

The rearrangement uses TRBV14 and TRBJ2-7; 9 nucleotides match TRBD1. Germline V gives CDR1 SGHDN, CDR2 FVKESK. The CDR3 contains 16 residues. J gave up 4 bases and V 4 bases, and 11 bases lay outside the gene matches. CDR3 sequence reads: CASSRTTGTGIYEQYF. The DNA of the CDR3 is TGTGCCAGCAGCCGTACAACCGGGACAGGGATTTACGAGCAGTACTTC.

J is TRBJ2-3 and V is TRBV2; 8 bases match TRBD2. CDR3 size: 16 residues. Germline loops: CDR1 SNHLY, CDR2 FYNNEI. The ends lost 4 bases at V and 0 bases at J; junction bases unmatched: 6. The CDR3 bases are TGTGCCAGCAGTGGATGGACTAGCACCAGCACAGATACGCAGTATTTT. Amino acid sequence: CASSGWTSTSTDTQYF.

This clone was recorded only once. J is TRBJ2-1 and V is TRBV3-1 (or the pseudogene TRBV3-2), with 9 bases aligning to TRBD2. V lost 10 bases, J lost 6 bases, and 10 bases stayed unmatched. CDR3 length: 14 amino acids. Germline-derived CDR1 and CDR2 are LGHDT and YNNKEL (reference sequence). The CDR3 nucleotides read TGTGCCACCGCCTGGACTAGCGAGGGCAATGAGCAGTTCTTC. It encodes CATAWTSEGNEQFF.

For the CDR3, the DNA is TGTGCCAGCAGCGGGGACATAAATTCACCCCTCCACTTT. It specifies CASSGDINSPLHF. The V and J genes are TRBV7-3 and TRBJ1-6; TRBD1 might be the D (6 bases). Germline values: CDR1 SGHTA, CDR2 FQGTGA. This CDR3 is 13 amino acids long. The V end was cut by 5 bases, the J end by 7 bases, with 9 bases between. Combining the CDR3 with reference TRBV7-3 and TRBJ1-6 gives the whole variable domain GAGVSQTPSNKVTEKGKYVELRCDPISGHTALYWYRQSLGQGPEFLIYFQGTGAADDSGLPNDRFFAVRPEGSVSTLKIQRTERGDSAVYLCASSGDINSPLHFGNGTRLTVT.

The chain combines TRBV5-6 with TRBJ1-1, with a possible D match to TRBD1 (5 bases). The CDR3 covers 15 residues. CDR1 SGHDT and CDR2 YYEEEE come from the germline V gene. Trimming took off 1 base at V and 3 bases at J, with 13 bases between the two ends. The CDR3: CASSLTGGRDTEAFF. The CDR3 region has the DNA TGTGCCAGCAGCTTGACGGGGGGGAGAGACACTGAAGCTTTCTTT. Filled out from reference TRBV5-6 and TRBJ1-1, the complete variable domain reads DAGVTQSPTHLIKTRGQQVTLRCSPKSGHDTVSWYQQALGQGPQFIFQYYEEEERQRGNFPDRFSGHQFPNYSSELNVNALLLGDSALYLCASSLTGGRDTEAFFGQGTRLTVV.

The chain joins TRBV27 to TRBJ2-6; TRBD1 agrees at 7 bases. This CDR3 is built from 17 residues. Losses at the gene ends were 6 bases for V and 0 bases for J; bases not matched to a gene: 8. Germline V CDR1 and CDR2: MNHEY, SMNVEV (reference sequence). The CDR3 spells CASSQRDSSSGANVLTF. The CDR3 DNA is TGTGCCAGCAGCCAACGGGACAGTAGCTCTGGGGCCAACGTCCTGACTTTC.

The chain couples TRBV19 to TRBJ2-1; no clear D. The germline V and J ends were trimmed by 2 bases and 10 bases, with 9 bases remaining between them. The CDR3 totals 12 residues. Germline assignment: CDR1 LNHDA and CDR2 SQIVND (reference sequence). CDR3 nucleotides: TGTGCCAGTAGTATATTGGCGGAAGAGCAGTTCTTC. Amino acid sequence: CASSILAEEQFF.

The gene calls are TRBV2 and TRBJ2-7; 9 nucleotides agree with TRBD2. The germline CDR1 and CDR2 sequences are SNHLY and FYNNEI. The CDR3 is 14 amino acids. The junction had 6 bases not matched to a gene; V was cut back by 4 bases and J by 5 bases. This chain's CDR3 is CASSVGSGSHEQYF. The CDR3 DNA follows: TGTGCCAGCAGTGTAGGTAGCGGGAGCCACGAGCAGTACTTC.

CDR3 bases: TGTGCCAGCAGTTTGTCCGCCGGGGAGCTGTTTTTT. Its translation: CASSLSAGELFF. This chain joins TRBV27 and TRBJ2-2; D call uncertain. This CDR3 has 12 residues. Germline V lookup: CDR1 MNHEY, CDR2 SMNVEV (reference sequence). Trimming shortened V by 3 bases and J by 6 bases, and 5 bases separated the two germline ends.

The V and J genes are TRBV5-5 and TRBJ2-7, with a weak D call TRBD1 (6 bases). V lost 3 bases, J lost 1 base, and 11 bases lay in between. Germline CDR1 SGHKS, CDR2 YYEKEE (reference sequence). The CDR3 length is 14 residues. The CDR3 DNA follows: TGTGCCAGCAGCTCATACAGGGAATCCTACGAGCAGTACTTC. Amino acids: CASSSYRESYEQYF.

V and J are TRBV9 and TRBJ1-2, with 7 bases matching TRBD1. The CDR3 has 13 residues. Germline CDR1 and CDR2: SGDLS and YYNGEE. The V gene end was trimmed by 0 bases and the J gene end by 8 bases; junction bases not matched to a gene: 4. The CDR3 DNA follows: TGTGCCAGCAGCGTAGAGACAGGGAGGGGCTACACCTTC. Translated, it gives CASSVETGRGYTF. The entire variable domain, with the rest obtained from reference TRBV9 and TRBJ1-2, is as follows: DSGVTQTPKHLITATGQRVTLRCSPRSGDLSVYWYQQSLDQGLQFLIQYYNGEERAKGNILERFSAQQFPDLHSELNLSSLELGDSALYFCASSVETGRGYTFGSGTRLTVV.

The V and J genes are TRBV9 and TRBJ1-2; 7 bases are shared with TRBD1. Unmatched junction bases numbered 6, after V lost 2 bases and J lost 8 bases. The CDR3 has 13 amino acids. Germline V CDR1 and CDR2: SGDLS, YYNGEE. The CDR3 region has the DNA TGTGCCAGCAGCGTGGGGACAGCGAAAGGCTACACCTTC. Amino acid sequence: CASSVGTAKGYTF.

This clone has just a few counts. J is TRBJ2-3 and V is TRBV28, with 10 bases identical to TRBD2. CDR3 size: 13 residues. Trimming at V came to 11 bases and at J to 8 bases, leaving 10 bases not matched to a gene. Germline CDR1 and CDR2: MDHEN and SYDVKM. Written as DNA, the CDR3 is TGTGCCTCCCAGCGGGAGGGCCCTGTTACGCAGTATTTT. Protein sequence: CASQREGPVTQYF.

V and J are TRBV27 and TRBJ1-2; D not resolved. V was shortened by 1 base and J by 8 bases, with 14 bases between the two germline ends. The CDR3 sequence is 14 residues long. CDR1 is MNHEY, CDR2 SMNVEV, per germline (reference sequence). CDR3 sequence (DNA): TGTGCCAGCAGTTTATATTTCCCGTCGGGGGGCTACACCTTC. Protein: CASSLYFPSGGYTF.